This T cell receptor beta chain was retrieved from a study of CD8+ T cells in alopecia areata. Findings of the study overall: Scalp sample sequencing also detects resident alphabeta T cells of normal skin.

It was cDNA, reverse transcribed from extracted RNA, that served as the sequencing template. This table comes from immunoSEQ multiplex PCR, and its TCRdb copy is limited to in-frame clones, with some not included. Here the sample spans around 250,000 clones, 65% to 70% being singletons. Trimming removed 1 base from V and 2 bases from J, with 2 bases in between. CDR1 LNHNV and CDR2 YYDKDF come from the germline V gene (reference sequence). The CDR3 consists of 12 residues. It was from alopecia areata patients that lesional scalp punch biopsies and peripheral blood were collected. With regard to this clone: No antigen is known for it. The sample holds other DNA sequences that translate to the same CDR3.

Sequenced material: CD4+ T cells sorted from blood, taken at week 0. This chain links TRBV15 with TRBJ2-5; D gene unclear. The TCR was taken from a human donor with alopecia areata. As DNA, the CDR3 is TGTGCCACCAGCAGAGGGCAAGAGACCCAGTACTTC. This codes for CATSRGQETQYF.